Presented here are 15 T cell receptor beta chains from one specimen sequenced in a study of prognosis after radiotherapy for stage I lung cancer. Amplification of the TCR beta CDR3 (from genomic DNA) was done by two-round multiplex PCR. Primers (each specific to one TRBV or TRBJ gene) were used in first-round PCR. MiXCR, applied by TCRdb to the multiplex PCR reads, yields one record per CDR3 protein. The sample has around 20,000 distinct CDR3 sequences; around 55% are singletons. The input for sequencing was PBMCs, taken before or after stereotactic body radiation therapy (not recorded which). Every receptor here comes from a donor at least 50 years old with non-small cell lung cancer.

By its share, this clonotype is medium-sized. The chain is built from TRBV30 and TRBJ1-2, with D unresolved. This CDR3 comprises 13 residues. The germline V gene encodes CDR1 GTSNPN and CDR2 SVGIG (reference sequence). The V gene lost 2 bases and the J gene lost 1 base, with 8 bases spanning the gap. The CDR3 sequence is CAWSSNGNYGYTF. In nucleotides, the CDR3 is TGTGCCTGGAGTTCCAACGGTAACTATGGCTACACCTTC.

This chain connects TRBV20-1 to TRBJ2-7, with TRBD2 as a possible D gene (6 bases). The ends were cut back, 2 bases at V and 3 bases at J, with 14 bases in the middle. CDR1 and CDR2 (germline): DFQATT, SNEGSKA (reference sequence). The CDR3 spans 14 residues. The CDR3 sequence is CSARKFGGSYEQYF. DNA of the CDR3: TGCAGTGCTAGAAAATTTGGAGGGAGCTACGAGCAGTACTTC.

Of note for this clonotype: Mismatch with germline at one junction end may stem from a read error. V and J are TRBV2 and TRBJ1-5; D possibly corresponds to TRBD1 (6 bases). The CDR3 extends over 15 amino acids. Germline V lookup: CDR1 SNHLY, CDR2 FYNNEI. CDR3 DNA: TGTGCCAGTAGTGCCGAGGGGGGTCGCGTTCAGCCCCAGCATTTT. Its protein is CASSAEGGRVQPQHF. Full variable domain (remainder filled in from reference TRBV2 and TRBJ1-5): EPEVTQTPSHQVTQMGQEVILRCVPISNHLYFYWYRQILGQKVEFLVSFYNNEISEKSEIFDDQFSVERPDGSNFTLKIRSTKLEDSAMYFCASSAEGGRVQPQHFGDGTRLSIL.

This clonotype is categorized as medium-sized. The V call is TRBV20-1, the J call TRBJ2-7; possible D gene TRBD1, 6 bases. V lost 4 bases and J 0 bases, leaving 13 bases between the germline ends. CDR1 DFQATT and CDR2 SNEGSKA come from the germline V gene (reference sequence). CDR3 length equals 14 residues. The DNA for the CDR3 is TGCAGTGCTAAGGGGACATTGAGCTCCTACGAGCAGTACTTC. This translates into CSAKGTLSSYEQYF.

J is TRBJ2-6 and V is TRBV24-1; D remains unclear. V dropped 1 base and J dropped 0 bases, with 3 bases sitting between them. The germline gives CDR1 KGHDR, CDR2 SFDVKD. This CDR3 spans 15 amino acids. This CDR3 reads CATSDLRSGANVLTF. The CDR3 DNA reads TGTGCCACCAGTGATTTACGCTCTGGGGCCAACGTCCTGACTTTC.

A remark on this clonotype: With only one base between it and a far larger clone, this is likely a read error. The V gene is TRBV10-3, the J gene TRBJ2-2, with D maybe TRBD1 (5 bases). The CDR3 is made up of 16 amino acids. The germline CDR1 and CDR2 sequences are ENHRY and SYGVKD. CDR3 amino acids: CASSLRQNTNTAELFF. The CDR3 nucleotides read TGTGCCAGCAGCTTACGACAGAATACGAACACCGCGGAGCTGTTTTTT.

Comment on this clonotype: A read error may produce the germline difference seen at one junction end. The chain uses TRBV6-5 and TRBJ2-1; D is unresolved. The germline V gene encodes CDR1 MNHEY and CDR2 SVGAGI. The CDR3 has 17 residues. The CDR3 region is CASSYSAGPDGGNEQSF. CDR3 bases: TGTGCCAGCAGTTATTCGGCAGGCCCGGATGGCGGCAATGAGCAGTCCTTC.

By sample fraction, this clonotype is medium-sized. The chain links TRBV11-3 to TRBJ2-2; TRBD2 might be the D (6 bases). The V gene lost 0 bases and the J gene lost 8 bases, with 16 bases spanning the gap. Germline V gene lookup returns CDR1 SGHNT and CDR2 YENEEA. The CDR3 loop spans 16 amino acids. The CDR3 bases are TGTGCCAGCAGCTTAGAGCCTCCGCGGGAAGGTGGGGAGCTGTTTTTT. Residues: CASSLEPPREGGELFF.

The J gene is TRBJ2-1, the V gene TRBV2, with 8 bases that match TRBD2. V trimming: 3 bases; J trimming: 7 bases; junction bases outside the gene matches: 8. The CDR3 sequence is 15 residues long. Per the germline V gene, CDR1 is SNHLY and CDR2 is FYNNEI. The CDR3 sequence is CASSDRPGGSNEQFF. The CDR3 coding sequence is TGTGCCAGCAGTGACCGTCCGGGAGGGTCTAATGAGCAGTTCTTC.

This clonotype was seen a handful of times. The chain has TRBV6-1 and TRBJ2-2; TRBD2 matches at 13 bases. The CDR3 loop spans 18 amino acids. Germline CDR1 reads MNHNS; CDR2 reads SASEGT. J was trimmed by 2 bases and V by 6 bases; bases with no gene match: 9. CDR3 sequence: CASRSGLAGAKNTGELFF. The CDR3 coding sequence is TGTGCCAGCAGGTCCGGACTAGCGGGAGCCAAAAACACCGGGGAGCTGTTTTTT.

On this clonotype: A much larger clone differs by one base, so this may be a read error. The V call is TRBV9, the J call TRBJ1-4; D might be TRBD1 (5 bases). Germline lookup yields CDR1 SGDLS and CDR2 YYNGEE. V dropped 0 bases and J dropped 7 bases, with 13 bases sitting between them. The CDR3 length is 15 residues. The CDR3 DNA follows: TGTGCCAGCAGCGTAGCGAACAGGTCTGGTGAAAAACTGTTTTTT. Its translation: CASSVANRSGEKLFF.

The sample holds many counts of this clonotype. The V gene is TRBV7-8, the J gene TRBJ2-2; weak D call: TRBD1 (5 bases). V dropped 3 bases and J dropped 4 bases, with 21 bases sitting between them. The CDR3 runs to 18 residues. The germline V gene has CDR1 SGHVS and CDR2 FQNEAQ. The CDR3 loop reads CASSFLSGAAPATGELFF. The CDR3 bases are TGTGCCAGCAGCTTTCTCAGTGGGGCCGCTCCGGCCACCGGGGAGCTGTTTTTT. The complete variable domain, with remaining parts taken from reference TRBV7-8 and TRBJ2-2, reads GAGVSQSPRYKVAKRGQDVALRCDPISGHVSLFWYQQALGQGPEFLTYFQNEAQLDKSGLPSDRFFAERPEGSVSTLKIQRTQQEDSAVYLCASSFLSGAAPATGELFFGEGSRLTVL.

This clonotype was counted once. This chain uses TRBV20-1 with TRBJ1-6, with TRBD1 matching over 7 bases. V lost 4 bases and J lost 17; bases outside the gene matches: 17. CDR3 size: 14 residues. Germline loops: CDR1 DFQATT, CDR2 SNEGSKA (reference sequence). This CDR3 is CSAKGARDVSHIHF. The CDR3 bases are TGCAGTGCTAAGGGGGCCAGGGATGTTTCACACATCCACTTT.

This rearrangement joins TRBV6-1 to TRBJ2-3; TRBD2 agrees at 7 bases. The CDR3 consists of 17 residues. Germline V gene data show CDR1 as MNHNS and CDR2 as SASEGT. V lost 7 bases, J lost 9 bases, and 22 bases stayed unmatched. The CDR3 region is CASIPTAASGLICTQYF. The DNA of the CDR3 is TGTGCCAGCATCCCAACTGCGGCTAGCGGCCTCATCTGCACGCAGTATTTT.

This clonotype appeared many times. V and J are TRBV5-1 and TRBJ2-2; no definite D call. The V gene lost 3 bases and the J gene lost 0 bases, with 6 bases spanning the gap. The CDR3 has 14 residues. The germline CDR1 and CDR2 sequences are SGHRS and YFSETQ. The CDR3 DNA reads as TGCGCCAGCAGCTCCGGATCGAACACCGGGGAGCTGTTTTTT. Amino acids: CASSSGSNTGELFF.